The 21 T cell receptor beta chains below all came from one sample that was sequenced in a study of T cells in Graves' hyperthyroidism and ophthalmopathy. Authors of the study amplified TCR beta CDR3 regions from RNA transcripts. In the first-round RT-PCR of the TCR CDR3, the HTBI primer set was used. TCRdb redid the calling of the multiplex PCR reads with MiXCR, one entry per CDR3 protein. The sample consists of over 450,000 distinct CDR3 sequences, 15% to 20% of them appearing once. The specimen sequenced was blood. The source of these receptors is a young woman with Graves' ophthalmopathy.

This chain joins TRBV6-5 and TRBJ1-1, with D unclear. V was trimmed by 2 bases and J by 3 bases, leaving 13 bases between them. There are 15 residues in the CDR3. In germline, CDR1 is MNHEY, CDR2 SVGAGI. The CDR3 DNA follows: TGTGCCAGCAGTTACGAAGGCGGATCTTACACTGAAGCTTTCTTT. Translated, it gives CASSYEGGSYTEAFF.

This clonotype was seen ten or more times. The V gene is TRBV28, the J gene TRBJ1-5, with TRBD1 matching over 8 bases. Germline loops: CDR1 MDHEN, CDR2 SYDVKM. This CDR3 spans 13 amino acids. The V segment lost 11 bases and the J segment 3 bases; nucleotides outside the gene matches: 6. The CDR3 sequence: CAAQGQVNQPQHF. CDR3 DNA sequence: TGTGCCGCCCAGGGACAGGTCAATCAGCCCCAGCATTTT.

This clonotype showed up many times. This sequence joins TRBV11-2 and TRBJ2-5, with D unclear. The CDR3 runs to 12 residues. V was trimmed by 5 bases and J by 2 bases, leaving 6 bases between them. The germline V gene encodes CDR1 SGHAT and CDR2 FQNNGV. The CDR3 spells CASSISQETQYF. CDR3 nucleotide sequence: TGTGCCAGCAGCATTTCTCAAGAGACCCAGTACTTC. The variable domain in full, with the rest retrieved from reference TRBV11-2 and TRBJ2-5, is EAGVAQSPRYKIIEKRQSVAFWCNPISGHATLYWYQQILGQGPKLLIQFQNNGVVDDSQLPKDRFSAERLKGVDSTLKIQPAKLEDSAVYLCASSISQETQYFGPGTRLLVL.

Points on this clonotype: Given a much more abundant clone one base away, this may be a read error. The chain recombines TRBV13 with TRBJ2-1, with D perhaps being TRBD1 or TRBD2 (5 bases each). Trimming stripped 4 bases from V and 12 bases from J, with 19 bases between. CDR1 PRHDT and CDR2 FYEKMQ come from the germline V gene (reference sequence). The CDR3 has 14 residues. CDR3 DNA sequence: TGTGCCAGCAGCTCCGCTCCAGGGAGCCATGTGCAGTTCTTC. Translated: CASSSAPGSHVQFF.

This clonotype showed up just a few times. This chain uses TRBV7-9 with TRBJ2-3; 9 nucleotides align to TRBD2. Germline V lookup: CDR1 SEHNR, CDR2 FQNEAQ (reference sequence). J was trimmed by 7 bases and V by 5 bases; bases with no gene match: 19. This CDR3 region has 18 residues. The CDR3 DNA is TGTGCCAGCAGCCCCCCCCCTTTCCAGCGGGGGGTGCTAAATACGCAGTATTTT. Its translation is CASSPPPFQRGVLNTQYF.

In its sample, this clonotype was seen many times. The rearrangement joins TRBV7-2 to TRBJ2-5, with 7 bases lining up with TRBD1. V shed 1 base, J shed 3 bases, and the junction held 5 bases outside the gene matches. The germline gives CDR1 SGHTA, CDR2 FQGNSA. The CDR3 has 15 residues. CDR3 sequence: CASSLERGTEETQYF. Written as DNA, the CDR3 is TGTGCCAGCAGCTTAGAAAGGGGGACAGAAGAGACCCAGTACTTC.

Many counts were recorded for this clonotype. V usage is TRBV9 and J usage is TRBJ2-7, with TRBD1 as a possible D gene (6 bases). The CDR3 has 14 amino acids. CDR1 SGDLS and CDR2 YYNGEE come from the germline V gene. V lost 3 bases to trimming and J lost 3 bases, with 13 bases between them. The DNA of the CDR3 is TGTGCCAGCAGCGGGGGACAAGACTACTACGAGCAGTACTTC. Translating it yields CASSGGQDYYEQYF.

This clonotype has at least ten counts. This sequence joins TRBV7-6 and TRBJ2-7; TRBD2 agrees at 15 bases. The CDR3 sequence is 17 residues long. Trimming removed 5 bases from V and 2 bases from J; junction bases left unmatched: 7. The germline V gene has CDR1 SGHVS and CDR2 FNYEAQ. The CDR3 DNA reads as TGTGCCAGCAGCGAGGGACTAGCGGGGGGTGGCGCCTACGAGCAGTACTTC. The encoded protein is CASSEGLAGGGAYEQYF.

This clonotype was seen many times. The genes are TRBV30 and TRBJ2-1, with 11 bases matching TRBD2. The CDR3 length is 13 residues. Per the germline V gene, CDR1 is GTSNPN and CDR2 is SVGIG (reference sequence). Unmatched junction bases numbered 0, after V lost 0 bases and J lost 8 bases. The chain's CDR3 is CAWSVLAGDEQFF. CDR3 bases: TGTGCCTGGAGTGTACTAGCGGGAGATGAGCAGTTCTTC. Together with reference TRBV30 and TRBJ2-1, the CDR3 gives the full variable domain: SQTIHQWPATLVQPVGSPLSLECTVEGTSNPNLYWYRQAAGRGLQLLFYSVGIGQISSEVPQNLSASRPQDRQFILSSKKLLLSDSGFYLCAWSVLAGDEQFFGPGTRLTVL.

This clonotype was counted at least ten times. The CDR3 here is CASSLVAGGTNEQFF. The CDR3 DNA reads as TGTGCCAGCAGCTTAGTAGCGGGAGGGACAAATGAGCAGTTCTTC. The gene calls are TRBV7-2 and TRBJ2-1; 11 bases match TRBD2. V was clipped by 1 base and J by 7 bases; unmatched bases: 3. CDR3 length: 15 residues. From germline, CDR1 is SGHTA and CDR2 FQGNSA.

This clonotype was seen repeatedly, ten times or more. The gene calls are TRBV20-1 and TRBJ1-5, with 9 bases identical to TRBD1. In germline, CDR1 is DFQATT, CDR2 SNEGSKA (reference sequence). This CDR3 contains 13 residues. The CDR3 protein is CGTGPYSNQPQHF. DNA for the CDR3: TGCGGGACAGGGCCGTATAGCAATCAGCCCCAGCATTTT.

This clonotype was seen only a few times. The chain has TRBV27 and TRBJ1-2, with D possibly matching TRBD1 (5 bases). This CDR3 has 14 residues. CDR1 MNHEY and CDR2 SMNVEV come from the germline V gene (reference sequence). The V end was cut by 3 bases, the J end by 5 bases, with 13 bases between. The CDR3 protein is CASSFTLGGYGYTF. Written as DNA, the CDR3 is TGTGCCAGCAGTTTCACCTTGGGGGGGTATGGCTACACCTTC.

This clonotype has ten or more counts. The chain couples TRBV20-1 to TRBJ1-5, with a weak D call TRBD1 (5 bases). Looked up from germline, CDR1 is DFQATT and CDR2 is SNEGSKA (reference sequence). This CDR3 region has 12 residues. V lost 8 bases to trimming and J lost 6 bases, with 14 bases between them. The chain's CDR3 is CSWGMVSQPQHF. CDR3 in DNA: TGCAGTTGGGGGATGGTTAGTCAGCCCCAGCATTTT.

This clonotype was observed at least ten times. The rearrangement links TRBV5-6 to TRBJ2-1; D is unclear. V was shortened by 4 bases and J by 9 bases, with 8 bases between the two germline ends. This CDR3 is 11 amino acids long. Germline V gene sequence: CDR1 SGHDT, CDR2 YYEEEE. CDR3 nucleotide sequence: TGTGCCAGCAGCAAAGCCGGTGAGCAGTTCTTC. Its translation is CASSKAGEQFF.

At least ten counts were recorded for this clonotype. The CDR3 reads CASSEGGIRSTDTQYF. In DNA form, the CDR3 reads TGTGCCAGCAGTGAAGGGGGTATAAGAAGCACAGATACGCAGTATTTT. The chain is built from TRBV2 and TRBJ2-3; no definite D call. The V gene lost 1 base and the J gene lost 0 bases, with 11 bases spanning the gap. The germline CDR1 and CDR2 sequences are SNHLY and FYNNEI. The CDR3 totals 16 residues. Full variable domain (remainder filled in from reference TRBV2 and TRBJ2-3): EPEVTQTPSHQVTQMGQEVILRCVPISNHLYFYWYRQILGQKVEFLVSFYNNEISEKSEIFDDQFSVERPDGSNFTLKIRSTKLEDSAMYFCASSEGGIRSTDTQYFGPGTRLTVL.

The rearrangement links TRBV28 to TRBJ1-2, with D perhaps matching TRBD1 (6 bases). The CDR3 spans 16 residues. V lost 5 bases and J lost 4, with 20 bases in between. Per germline, CDR1 MDHEN and CDR2 SYDVKM. This CDR3 reads CASSPTPPGHLYGYTF. As DNA, the CDR3 is TGTGCCAGCAGTCCCACTCCACCGGGACACCTCTATGGCTACACCTTC.

This clonotype came up many times. V usage is TRBV20-1 and J usage is TRBJ2-7, with D possibly being TRBD2 (5 bases). Germline V gene data show CDR1 as DFQATT and CDR2 as SNEGSKA (reference sequence). The CDR3 extends over 15 amino acids. V was shortened by 2 bases and J by 2 bases, with 16 bases between the two germline ends. CDR3 amino acids: CSARSPGSGAYEQYF. In nucleotides, the CDR3 is TGCAGTGCTAGATCCCCTGGGAGCGGAGCCTACGAGCAGTACTTC.

This clonotype has ten or more counts. This rearrangement joins TRBV11-2 to TRBJ2-3; D is tentatively TRBD1 or TRBD2 (5 bases each). V dropped 2 bases and J dropped 1 base, with 13 bases sitting between them. Germline CDR1 reads SGHAT; CDR2 reads FQNNGV. CDR3 length: 16 residues. The CDR3, as DNA: TGTGCCAGCAGCTTAATCTCAGGGACCGGCACAGATACGCAGTATTTT. It encodes CASSLISGTGTDTQYF.

The chain is built from TRBV3-1 and TRBJ2-1, with D unclear. Deletions cut 5 bases from V and 2 bases from J, with 13 bases between. CDR1 and CDR2 from the germline V gene are LGHDT and YNNKEL (reference sequence). The CDR3 spans 15 residues. CDR3 DNA: TGTGCCAGCAGCTCCCGCAGTACCCCCTACAATGAGCAGTTCTTC. It codes for CASSSRSTPYNEQFF.

This clonotype showed up just a few times. The rearrangement joins TRBV5-1 to TRBJ1-1, with no clear D. The length of the CDR3 is 14 residues. V shed 5 bases and J shed 1 base, with 12 bases lying between them. Germline V gene lookup returns CDR1 SGHRS and CDR2 YFSETQ. CDR3 bases: TGCGCCAGCAGTCAATCTACTAGGAACACTGAAGCTTTCTTT. Its protein is CASSQSTRNTEAFF.

This chain links TRBV4-2 with TRBJ1-1; D gene uncertain. Deletions cut 0 bases from V and 7 bases from J, with 12 bases between. There are 14 residues in the CDR3. CDR1 is LGHNA and CDR2 is YNFKEQ in the germline V gene. DNA of the CDR3: TGTGCCAGCAGCCAAGATTCCCGGGAAGGTGAAGCTTTCTTT. It encodes CASSQDSREGEAFF.